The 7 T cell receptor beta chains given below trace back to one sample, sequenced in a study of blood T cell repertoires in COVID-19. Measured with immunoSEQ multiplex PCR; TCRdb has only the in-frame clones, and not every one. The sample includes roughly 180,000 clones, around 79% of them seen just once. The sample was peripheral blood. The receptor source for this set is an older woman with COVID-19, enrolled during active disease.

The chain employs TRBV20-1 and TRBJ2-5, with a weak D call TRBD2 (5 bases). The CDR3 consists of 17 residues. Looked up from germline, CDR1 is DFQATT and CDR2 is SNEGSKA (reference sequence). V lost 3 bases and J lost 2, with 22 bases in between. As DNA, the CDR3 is TGCAGTGCTAGTGGCTGGGAAACTAGGTTGGGTCAAGAGACCCAGTACTTC. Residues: CSASGWETRLGQETQYF.

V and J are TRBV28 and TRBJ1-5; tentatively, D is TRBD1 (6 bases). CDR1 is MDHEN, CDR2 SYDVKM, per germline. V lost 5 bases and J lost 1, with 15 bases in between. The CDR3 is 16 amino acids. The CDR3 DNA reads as TGTGCCAGCAGTATCCACAGGGAAGGAAGCAATCAGCCCCAGCATTTT. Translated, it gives CASSIHREGSNQPQHF. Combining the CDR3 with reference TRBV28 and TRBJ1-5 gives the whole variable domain DVKVTQSSRYLVKRTGEKVFLECVQDMDHENMFWYRQDPGLGLRLIYFSYDVKMKEKGDIPEGYSVSREKKERFSLILESASTNQTSMYLCASSIHREGSNQPQHFGDGTRLSIL.

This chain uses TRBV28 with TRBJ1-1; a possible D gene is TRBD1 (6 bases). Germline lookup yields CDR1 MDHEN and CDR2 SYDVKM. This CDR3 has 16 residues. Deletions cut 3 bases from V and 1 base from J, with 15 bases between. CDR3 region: CASSFTGGSKNTEAFF. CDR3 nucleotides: TGTGCCAGCAGTTTTACGGGGGGCAGTAAGAACACTGAAGCTTTCTTT.

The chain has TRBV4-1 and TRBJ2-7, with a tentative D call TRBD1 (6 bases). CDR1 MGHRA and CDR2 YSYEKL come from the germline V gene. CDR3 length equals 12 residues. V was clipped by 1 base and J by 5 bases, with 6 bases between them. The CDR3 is CASSQGGHEQYF. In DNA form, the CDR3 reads TGCGCCAGCAGCCAAGGGGGGCACGAGCAGTACTTC.

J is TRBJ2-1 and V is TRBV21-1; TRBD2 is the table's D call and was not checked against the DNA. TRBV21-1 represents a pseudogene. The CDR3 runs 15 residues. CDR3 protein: CASSKTRGASNEQFF. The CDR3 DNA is TGTGCCAGCAGCAAAACGCGGGGGGCCTCGAATGAGCAGTTCTTC.

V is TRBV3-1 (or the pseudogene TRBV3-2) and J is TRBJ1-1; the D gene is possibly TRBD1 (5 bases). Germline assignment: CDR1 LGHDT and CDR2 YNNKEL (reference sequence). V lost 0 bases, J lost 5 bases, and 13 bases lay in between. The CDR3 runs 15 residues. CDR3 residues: CASSQDMGRGTEAFF. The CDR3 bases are TGTGCCAGCAGCCAAGATATGGGTAGGGGTACTGAAGCTTTCTTT.

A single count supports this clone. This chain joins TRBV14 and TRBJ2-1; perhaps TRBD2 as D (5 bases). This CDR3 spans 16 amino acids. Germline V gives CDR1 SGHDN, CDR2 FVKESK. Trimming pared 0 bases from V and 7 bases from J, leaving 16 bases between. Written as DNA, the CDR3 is TGTGCCAGCAGCCAAGAAATCTTCCTAGCTGAGAATGAGCAGTTCTTC. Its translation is CASSQEIFLAENEQFF.